This TCR beta chain was identified during a study of blood T cell repertoires in COVID-19. TCRdb's table, derived via immunoSEQ multiplex PCR, lists solely in-frame clones and lacks some. Among a few hundred thousand clones, around 90% were seen once, and the ten largest hold 2.1%. Patients of the Seattle cohort, enrolled during active infection, were followed longitudinally. V was pared by 3 bases and J by 6 bases, with 11 bases between. The CDR3 covers 13 residues. The V call is TRBV12-3 or TRBV12-4, the J call TRBJ1-2; the D gene is possibly TRBD1 (5 bases). The TCR comes from a woman in her sixties or seventies with COVID-19, enrolled during active disease. The specimen sequenced was peripheral blood. The CDR3 spells CASSLSGLNGYTF. CDR3 DNA: TGTGCCAGCAGTTTGTCAGGGCTGAATGGCTACACCTTC.